The 14 T cell receptor beta chains given below trace back to one sample, sequenced in a study of OX40 agonist ivuxolimab in advanced cancers. Here immunoSEQ multiplex PCR was the method, and the copy in TCRdb shows in-frame clones only, minus some. The sample shows around 32,000 clones, roughly nine tenths of them seen only once. Sequencing was performed on CD4+ or CD8+ T cells sorted from blood, taken in a trial of the OX40 agonist ivuxolimab. The receptor set was obtained from an adult with an advanced solid tumor such as melanoma, head and neck, liver or kidney cancer.

Here the CDR3 DNA reads TGTGCCAGCAGCACAGGACTGAACTATGGCTACACCTTC. Its translation is CASSTGLNYGYTF. The V gene is TRBV5-6, the J gene TRBJ1-2, with D possibly TRBD1 on 5 matching bases. Germline CDR1 is SGHDT and CDR2 is YYEEEE. There are 13 residues in the CDR3. The ends were cut back, 4 bases at V and 2 bases at J, with 9 bases in the middle.

The chain combines TRBV11-2 with TRBJ2-7; no reliable D call. Trimming shortened V by 5 bases and J by 0 bases, and 14 bases separated the two germline ends. The length of the CDR3 is 15 residues. Germline CDR1 SGHAT, CDR2 FQNNGV. The CDR3 spells CASSPPAWSSYEQYF. In DNA, the CDR3 is TGTGCCAGCAGCCCGCCGGCCTGGAGCTCCTACGAGCAGTACTTC.

The chain uses TRBV4-2 and TRBJ2-7; D possibly uses TRBD1 or TRBD2 (6 bases each). This CDR3 is built from 14 residues. From germline, CDR1 is LGHNA and CDR2 YNFKEQ. Trimming took off 0 bases at V and 2 bases at J, with 8 bases between the two ends. CDR3 amino acids: CASSQERGPYEQYF. CDR3 DNA: TGTGCCAGCAGCCAAGAACGGGGGCCCTACGAGCAGTACTTC.

The chain employs TRBV2 and TRBJ2-1; D is undetermined. V lost 2 bases, J lost 7 bases, and 9 bases lay in between. This CDR3 is 13 amino acids long. CDR1 is SNHLY and CDR2 is FYNNEI in the germline V gene. CDR3 in DNA: TGTGCCAGCAGTGAAAGGTCTGGGAATGAGCAGTTCTTC. Translating gives CASSERSGNEQFF.

The rearrangement uses TRBV5-4 and TRBJ2-1; TRBD2 agrees at 7 bases. Germline V gene data show CDR1 as SGHNT and CDR2 as YYREEE (reference sequence). The V gene end was trimmed by 5 bases and the J gene end by 0 bases; junction bases not matched to a gene: 11. CDR3 size: 17 residues. CDR3 sequence: CASRPPGGRSSYNEQFF. The CDR3 DNA sequence: TGTGCCAGCAGACCCCCCGGGGGGAGGAGCTCCTACAATGAGCAGTTCTTC.

A word on this clone: Sequence at one end of the junction differs from germline and may be a read error. The same CDR3 also results from other DNA sequences found in this sample. The chain is built from TRBV18 and TRBJ1-2; D is ambiguous. Per the germline V gene, CDR1 is KGHSH and CDR2 is LQKENI. This CDR3 spans 13 amino acids. CDR3: CASSPLDPTGYTF. CDR3 DNA sequence: TGTGCCAGTTCACCCTTGGACCCTACTGGCTACACCTTC.

V usage is TRBV5-4 and J usage is TRBJ2-7; D might be TRBD2 (6 bases). The length of the CDR3 is 15 residues. From germline, CDR1 is SGHNT and CDR2 YYREEE (reference sequence). V was trimmed by 0 bases and J by 2 bases, leaving 12 bases between them. The DNA for the CDR3 is TGTGCCAGCAGCTTGGGGGGGGAAGGTCCCTACGAGCAGTACTTC. Translation gives CASSLGGEGPYEQYF.

The V call is TRBV9, the J call TRBJ2-3, with a possible D match to TRBD2 (6 bases). CDR3 length: 15 residues. Germline V gene lookup returns CDR1 SGDLS and CDR2 YYNGEE. Trimming pared 4 bases from V and 0 bases from J, leaving 12 bases between. DNA for the CDR3: TGTGCCAGCAGCACCGGGAGTGCTAGCACAGATACGCAGTATTTT. Encoded protein: CASSTGSASTDTQYF.

This chain uses TRBV29-1 with TRBJ2-1; D is perhaps TRBD2 (5 bases). Germline V gene data show CDR1 as SQVTM and CDR2 as ANQGSEA. The CDR3 extends over 12 amino acids. The germline V and J ends were trimmed by 4 bases and 4 bases, with 8 bases remaining between them. The CDR3 loop is CSVAPGYNEQFF. The CDR3 DNA is TGCAGCGTTGCTCCGGGGTACAATGAGCAGTTCTTC.

This chain joins TRBV4-1 and TRBJ2-5; 11 nucleotides agree with TRBD2. V dropped 1 base and J dropped 4; count of bases not matched to a gene: 5. This CDR3 is 16 amino acids long. Germline assignment: CDR1 MGHRA and CDR2 YSYEKL. The CDR3 sequence: CASSQAGLAVGETQYF. The CDR3 coding sequence is TGCGCCAGCAGCCAAGCGGGACTAGCGGTCGGAGAGACCCAGTACTTC.

The chain couples TRBV10-2 to TRBJ2-3, with 9 bases aligning to TRBD2. The CDR3 is made up of 16 amino acids. V lost 7 bases and J lost 1; bases outside the gene matches: 9. Germline V gene data show CDR1 as WSHSY and CDR2 as SAAADI. This CDR3 is CASMGAGGDGTDTQYF. The CDR3 DNA reads TGCGCCAGCATGGGCGCGGGGGGGGACGGCACAGATACGCAGTATTTT.

The genes are TRBV6-6 and TRBJ2-7; D is possibly TRBD1 (6 bases). The CDR3 has 13 residues. Germline V gene data show CDR1 as MNHNY and CDR2 as SVGAGI (reference sequence). Trimming left V 6 bases short and J 3 bases short, with 12 bases between. CDR3 DNA sequence: TGTGCCAGCAGATTGGACAGAAGCTACGAGCAGTACTTC. This translates into CASRLDRSYEQYF.

CDR3 nucleotide sequence: TGTGCCAGCAGTTACGCGCACAATGAGCAGTACTTC. Translation: CASSYAHNEQYF. The chain employs TRBV6-5 and TRBJ2-7; no reliable D call. Trimming removed 2 bases from V and 7 bases from J, with 9 bases in between. The CDR3 consists of 12 residues. Germline lookup yields CDR1 MNHEY and CDR2 SVGAGI.

The chain has TRBV19 and TRBJ2-7; TRBD2 might be the D (6 bases). The CDR3 sequence is 13 residues long. Per germline, CDR1 LNHDA and CDR2 SQIVND (reference sequence). The germline V and J ends were trimmed by 1 base and 3 bases, with 7 bases remaining between them. CDR3 bases: TGTGCCAGTAGTATAGTGGGGGGCTACGAGCAGTACTTC. It encodes CASSIVGGYEQYF.